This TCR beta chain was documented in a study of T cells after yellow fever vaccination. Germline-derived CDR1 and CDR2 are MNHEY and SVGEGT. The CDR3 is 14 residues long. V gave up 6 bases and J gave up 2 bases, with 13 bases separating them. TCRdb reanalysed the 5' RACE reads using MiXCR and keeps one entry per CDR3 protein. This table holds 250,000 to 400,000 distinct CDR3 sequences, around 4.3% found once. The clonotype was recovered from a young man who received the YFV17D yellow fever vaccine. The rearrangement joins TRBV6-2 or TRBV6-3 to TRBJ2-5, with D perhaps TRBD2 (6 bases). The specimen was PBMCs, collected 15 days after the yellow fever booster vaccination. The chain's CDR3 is CASRRDGGQETQYF. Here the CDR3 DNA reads TGTGCCAGCAGGCGGGACGGAGGACAAGAGACCCAGTACTTC.